These T cell receptor beta chains were read from a single sample in a study of T cells after yellow fever vaccination. TCRdb reanalysed the 5' RACE reads using MiXCR and keeps one entry per CDR3 protein. The repertoire holds 250,000 or so distinct CDR3 sequences, with less than 8.5% as singletons. Sequencing was performed on CD4+ T cells sorted from PBMCs, taken 15 days after the yellow fever booster vaccination. These TCRs come from a man aged 30-40 years who received the YFV17D yellow fever vaccine. CDR3s include the opening cysteine and the closing phenylalanine or tryptophan. Fields, in order: clone size, J gene, D gene, V gene, CDR3 DNA, CDR3 protein. The D gene is left open where the match is weak. Only part of the rows carry a size: once, few, many, or a class if the clone is expanded.

clone_size: few
j_call: TRBJ2-1
d_call: TRBD1
v_call: TRBV7-2
cdr3_nt: TGTGCCAGCGAAGGACAGGAGAAATACAATGAGCAGTTCTTC
cdr3_aa: CASEGQEKYNEQFF

clone_size: -
j_call: TRBJ1-4
d_call: TRBD1
v_call: TRBV5-4
cdr3_nt: TGTGCCAGCAGCTCGGGACAGTATAATGAAAAACTGTTTTTT
cdr3_aa: CASSSGQYNEKLFF

clone_size: many
j_call: TRBJ2-2
d_call: -
v_call: TRBV20-1
cdr3_nt: TGCAGTGCCAGCGGGAACACCGGGGAGCTGTTTTTT
cdr3_aa: CSASGNTGELFF

clone_size: few
j_call: TRBJ1-1
d_call: -
v_call: TRBV5-1
cdr3_nt: TGCGCCAGCAGCTGGAATCGGGGGTCGGGAAGTACTGAAGCTTTCTTT
cdr3_aa: CASSWNRGSGSTEAFF

clone_size: many
j_call: TRBJ2-3
d_call: -
v_call: TRBV10-3
cdr3_nt: TGTGCCATCAGGACGGACAGTCGGAGGGGCACAGATACGCAGTATTTT
cdr3_aa: CAIRTDSRRGTDTQYF

clone_size: -
j_call: TRBJ1-1
d_call: -
v_call: TRBV5-5
cdr3_nt: TGTGCCAGCAGCTTTCCGGTGAACACTGAAGCTTTCTTT
cdr3_aa: CASSFPVNTEAFF

clone_size: many
j_call: TRBJ2-1
d_call: TRBD1
v_call: TRBV15
cdr3_nt: TGTGCCACCAGCAGAGATCGGGGAACAGGGGGTTTTGGGAATGAGCAGTTCTTC
cdr3_aa: CATSRDRGTGGFGNEQFF

clone_size: -
j_call: TRBJ2-7
d_call: -
v_call: TRBV12-3/TRBV12-4
cdr3_nt: TGTGCCAGCAGTTACGGGACACTGGGGGGCTACGAGCAGTACTTC
cdr3_aa: CASSYGTLGGYEQYF

clone_size: -
j_call: TRBJ1-6
d_call: TRBD1
v_call: TRBV9
cdr3_nt: TGTGCCAGCAGCTCACGGACAGGGGGTGATGAACCCCTCCACTTT
cdr3_aa: CASSSRTGGDEPLHF

clone_size: many
j_call: TRBJ1-6
d_call: TRBD1
v_call: TRBV27
cdr3_nt: TGTGCCAGCAGCGGGACAGGGAATTCACCCCTCCACTTT
cdr3_aa: CASSGTGNSPLHF

clone_size: many
j_call: TRBJ2-1
d_call: TRBD2
v_call: TRBV7-2
cdr3_nt: TGTGCCAGCAGCTCGGGACTAGCTCCTCCCAATGAGCAGTTCTTC
cdr3_aa: CASSSGLAPPNEQFF

clone_size: many
j_call: TRBJ2-7
d_call: TRBD2
v_call: TRBV20-1
cdr3_nt: TGCAGTGCTCTAGGGACTAGCGGAAACTACGAGCAGTACTTC
cdr3_aa: CSALGTSGNYEQYF

clone_size: many
j_call: TRBJ1-3
d_call: TRBD1
v_call: TRBV29-1
cdr3_nt: TGCAGCGTTGACCCAGGGGGCTCTGGAAACACCATATATTTT
cdr3_aa: CSVDPGGSGNTIYF

clone_size: many
j_call: TRBJ1-4
d_call: -
v_call: TRBV7-2
cdr3_nt: TGTGCCAGCAGCTTACAGGAGACAGCCGATGGAAAACTGTTTTTT
cdr3_aa: CASSLQETADGKLFF

clone_size: many
j_call: TRBJ2-3
d_call: TRBD2
v_call: TRBV5-1
cdr3_nt: TGCGCCAGCAGCCCGGGGGTTAGCGGGGTTTCTACGCAGTATTTT
cdr3_aa: CASSPGVSGVSTQYF

clone_size: few
j_call: TRBJ2-5
d_call: -
v_call: TRBV5-6
cdr3_nt: TGTGCCAGCAGCTTGGCTAGATTCCAAGAGACCCAGTACTTC
cdr3_aa: CASSLARFQETQYF

clone_size: many
j_call: TRBJ2-2
d_call: -
v_call: TRBV7-2
cdr3_nt: TGTGCCAGCAGCTTTTTGACCGGGGAGCTGTTTTTT
cdr3_aa: CASSFLTGELFF

clone_size: many
j_call: TRBJ1-2
d_call: -
v_call: TRBV18
cdr3_nt: TGTGCCAGCTCACCACCTGGAGGGAATGGCTACACCTTC
cdr3_aa: CASSPPGGNGYTF

clone_size: -
j_call: TRBJ2-3
d_call: TRBD2
v_call: TRBV29-1
cdr3_nt: TGCAGCGTTTTGAAGTCTAGCGGAGGAACAGATACGCAGTATTTT
cdr3_aa: CSVLKSSGGTDTQYF